This T cell receptor (beta chain) was sequenced during a study of OX40 agonist ivuxolimab in advanced cancers. Across the study: Treatment received earlier with anti-PD-1, anti-PD-L1 or anti-CTLA-4 agents was allowed, and 40% had some.

Trimming stripped 6 bases from V and 3 bases from J, with 12 bases between. This CDR3 is 13 amino acids long. Germline V lookup: CDR1 KGHSH, CDR2 LQKENI. Study results and caveats: Mean expanded clone counts were higher in CD8+ than CD4+ T cells. Among the lowest peripheral clonal expansion occurred in 0.1-3.0 mg/kg partial responders.

On this clone: Its target is unknown.

Profiling relied on immunoSEQ multiplex PCR, and the TCRdb table lists in-frame clones only, not all of them. The sample carries tens of thousands of clones, about nine tenths recorded once. The J gene is TRBJ2-7, the V gene TRBV18, with no clear D. This TCR was recovered from an adult with an advanced solid tumor such as melanoma, head and neck, liver or kidney cancer. The starting material was CD4+ or CD8+ T cells sorted from blood, obtained in a trial of the OX40 agonist ivuxolimab. The CDR3 DNA reads TGTGCCAGCTCCCCCGGCGGTATCTACGAGCAGTACTTC. It yields the protein CASSPGGIYEQYF.